Following are 18 T cell receptor beta chains from one sample sequenced in a study of control samples from healthy donors and cancer patients. Libraries were prepared by immunoSEQ multiplex PCR; TCRdb keeps only in-frame clonotypes and omits some of them. Among 70,000 to 100,000 clones listed, roughly 89% were seen once. Sequencing was performed on PBMCs. The receptors come from a woman aged 55-69 years with head and neck cancer.

In DNA, the CDR3 is TGTGCCAGCAGTACCTCCCTCTCGGTGAAGCGGGAGAAGCAGTACTTC. The encoded protein is CASSTSLSVKREKQYF. The V call is TRBV27, the J call TRBJ2-7; 8 bases line up with TRBD2. The germline V gene has CDR1 MNHEY and CDR2 SMNVEV (reference sequence). This CDR3 is 16 amino acids long. The J segment lost 8 bases and the V segment lost 5 bases, leaving 17 bases of the junction unmatched.

V is TRBV10-3 and J is TRBJ1-5; 8 nucleotides agree with TRBD1. The length of the CDR3 is 16 residues. V lost 0 bases, J lost 3 bases, and 4 bases stayed unmatched. Germline CDR1 reads ENHRY; CDR2 reads SYGVKD. Written as DNA, the CDR3 is TGTGCCATCAGTGAGTCGACAGGGGTTGACAATCAGCCCCAGCATTTT. As protein: CAISESTGVDNQPQHF.

The CDR3 loop reads CASSQDKSGRLVRNYEQYF. Written as DNA, the CDR3 is TGTGCCAGCAGCCAAGATAAATCCGGACGACTAGTACGAAACTACGAGCAGTACTTC. This sequence joins TRBV3-1 (or the pseudogene TRBV3-2) and TRBJ2-7; D might be TRBD2 (6 bases). Germline assignment: CDR1 LGHDT and CDR2 YNNKEL (reference sequence). V lost 0 bases and J lost 3, with 24 bases in between. This CDR3 region has 19 residues.

The chain employs TRBV30 and TRBJ2-3; 9 nucleotides match TRBD2. Germline values: CDR1 GTSNPN, CDR2 SVGIG (reference sequence). Losses at the gene ends were 2 bases for V and 1 base for J; bases not matched to a gene: 7. This CDR3 spans 16 amino acids. The CDR3 DNA is TGTGCCTGGAGTAACACGAGGACTAGCGGCACAGATACGCAGTATTTT. Translation: CAWSNTRTSGTDTQYF.

The J gene is TRBJ2-7, the V gene TRBV4-2; possibly TRBD1 for D (6 bases). The CDR3 has 15 residues. Germline CDR1 LGHNA, CDR2 YNFKEQ. The V gene lost 2 bases and the J gene lost 2 bases, with 13 bases spanning the gap. CDR3 nucleotide sequence: TGTGCCAGCAGCCAAATCGTCCAGGGGCCCTACGAGCAGTACTTC. Its protein product is CASSQIVQGPYEQYF.

The chain joins TRBV12-3 or TRBV12-4 to TRBJ2-2; D remains unclear. The CDR3 length is 12 residues. Trimming pared 8 bases from V and 7 bases from J, leaving 11 bases between. CDR3 residues: CASQAWGGELFF. CDR3 nucleotide sequence: TGTGCCAGCCAAGCATGGGGCGGGGAGCTGTTTTTT.

About this clone itself: Compared with germline, one end of the junction differs, possibly owing to a read error. This chain connects TRBV12-3 or TRBV12-4 to TRBJ2-7; the D call may be TRBD1 or TRBD2 (5 bases each). CDR3 length: 13 amino acids. The CDR3 sequence: CTSRDGFSYEQYF. CDR3 coding DNA: TGTACCAGCAGGGACGGGTTCTCCTACGAGCAGTACTTC.

This clone was picked up a small number of times. The rearrangement joins TRBV2 to TRBJ2-7, with D maybe TRBD2 (5 bases). The CDR3 consists of 15 residues. Looked up from germline, CDR1 is SNHLY and CDR2 is FYNNEI. V dropped 7 bases and J dropped 6 bases, with 22 bases sitting between them. The CDR3 is CASIQTRSPGSEQYF. In DNA form, the CDR3 reads TGTGCCAGCATCCAGACCCGGAGTCCGGGGTCCGAGCAGTACTTC.

The chain joins TRBV6-5 to TRBJ2-7, with unresolved D. This CDR3 is 13 amino acids long. CDR1 MNHEY and CDR2 SVGAGI come from the germline V gene. The ends were cut back, 7 bases at V and 6 bases at J, with 16 bases in the middle. CDR3 region: CASTWQVSREQYF. The CDR3, as DNA: TGTGCCAGCACTTGGCAGGTTAGTCGCGAGCAGTACTTC.

The chain recombines TRBV19 with TRBJ1-6, with 10 bases identical to TRBD1. Germline-derived CDR1 and CDR2 are LNHDA and SQIVND (reference sequence). Germline trimming cut 5 bases from V and 7 bases from J; bases unmatched to any gene: 5. This CDR3 has 15 residues. The CDR3 DNA follows: TGTGCCAGTAGTGAGACAGGGGGCGGAAATTCACCCCTCCACTTT. Its translation is CASSETGGGNSPLHF.

The V gene is TRBV6-6, the J gene TRBJ1-1, with D uncertain. CDR3 length: 13 residues. CDR1 MNHNY and CDR2 SVGAGI come from the germline V gene (reference sequence). Trimming left V 3 bases short and J 1 base short, with 6 bases between. The CDR3 region is CASSYPQNTEAFF. The CDR3 DNA sequence: TGTGCCAGCAGTTATCCTCAGAACACTGAAGCTTTCTTT.

The chain couples TRBV13 to TRBJ2-2; D assignment may be TRBD1 or TRBD2 (5 bases each). Germline CDR1 PRHDT, CDR2 FYEKMQ (reference sequence). V was clipped by 5 bases and J by 4 bases, with 17 bases between them. The CDR3 has 16 amino acids. The CDR3 region is CASSRGVGVPTGELFF. The DNA of the CDR3 is TGTGCCAGCAGCCGAGGGGTCGGGGTACCCACCGGGGAGCTGTTTTTT.

On this clone itself: One end of the junction is discordant with germline, which a read error may explain. The J gene is TRBJ2-7, the V gene TRBV18, with no clear D. The germline CDR1 and CDR2 sequences are KGHSH and LQKENI. This CDR3 comprises 13 residues. As DNA, the CDR3 is TGTGCCAGCCCACCGACTCAGAGCTACGAGCAGTACTTC. Translation gives CASPPTQSYEQYF.

The chain employs TRBV4-1 and TRBJ1-6, with 7 bases fitting TRBD1. The CDR3 has 16 residues. The V and J ends lost 1 base and 4 bases, in that order; junction bases with no gene match: 4. Germline CDR1 and CDR2: MGHRA and YSYEKL. CDR3 sequence: CASSQGQGLYNSPLHF. In nucleotides, the CDR3 is TGCGCCAGCAGCCAAGGACAGGGTCTTTATAATTCACCCCTCCACTTT.

This chain joins TRBV24-1 and TRBJ2-5; no clear D gene. Trimming pared 3 bases from V and 7 bases from J, leaving 8 bases between. This CDR3 comprises 12 residues. The germline gives CDR1 KGHDR, CDR2 SFDVKD. The CDR3 coding sequence is TGTGCCACCAGTGATAGAACGGGGACCCAGTACTTC. Encoded protein: CATSDRTGTQYF.

This chain uses TRBV18 with TRBJ2-1, with a tentative D call TRBD2 (5 bases). Germline V CDR1 and CDR2: KGHSH, LQKENI. V lost 6 bases and J 5 bases, leaving 11 bases between the germline ends. The CDR3 consists of 13 residues. The CDR3 region has the DNA TGTGCCAGCTCCCCTGGACTGAACAATGAGCAGTTCTTC. It translates to CASSPGLNNEQFF. Full variable domain (remainder filled in from reference TRBV18 and TRBJ2-1): NAGVMQNPRHLVRRRGQEARLRCSPMKGHSHVYWYRQLPEEGLKFMVYLQKENIIDESGMPKERFSAEFPKEGPSILRIQQVVRGDSAAYFCASSPGLNNEQFFGPGTRLTVL.

V is TRBV7-3 and J is TRBJ2-5; TRBD2 matches 10 bases. The V gene end was trimmed by 0 bases and the J gene end by 5 bases; junction bases not matched to a gene: 3. The CDR3 covers 15 residues. CDR1 SGHTA and CDR2 FQGTGA come from the germline V gene. The CDR3 DNA follows: TGTGCCAGCAGCTTAACAGCGGGAGGGGCTGAGACCCAGTACTTC. Residues: CASSLTAGGAETQYF.

This clone was detected a few times. V usage is TRBV19 and J usage is TRBJ1-1; TRBD1 is a possible D gene (5 bases). There are 15 residues in the CDR3. V lost 5 bases and J lost 2, with 15 bases in between. Per the germline V gene, CDR1 is LNHDA and CDR2 is SQIVND (reference sequence). The CDR3 coding sequence is TGTGCCAGTAGTTTTCGTAGGGGCCTAAACACTGAAGCTTTCTTT. Its protein product is CASSFRRGLNTEAFF. The complete variable domain, with remaining parts taken from reference TRBV19 and TRBJ1-1, reads DGGITQSPKYLFRKEGQNVTLSCEQNLNHDAMYWYRQDPGQGLRLIYYSQIVNDFQKGDIAEGYSVSREKKESFPLTVTSAQKNPTAFYLCASSFRRGLNTEAFFGQGTRLTVV.